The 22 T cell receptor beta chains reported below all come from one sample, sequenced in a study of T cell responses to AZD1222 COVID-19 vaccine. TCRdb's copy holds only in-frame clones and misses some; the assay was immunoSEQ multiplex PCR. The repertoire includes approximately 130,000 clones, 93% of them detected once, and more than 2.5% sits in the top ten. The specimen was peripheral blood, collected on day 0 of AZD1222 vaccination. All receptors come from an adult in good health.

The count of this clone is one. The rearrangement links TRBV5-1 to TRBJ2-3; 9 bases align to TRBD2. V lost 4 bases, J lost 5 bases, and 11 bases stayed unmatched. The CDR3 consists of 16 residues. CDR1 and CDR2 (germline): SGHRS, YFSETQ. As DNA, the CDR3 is TGCGCCAGCAGCCTGGCTGGAAGGACTAGCGTAGATACGCAGTATTTT. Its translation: CASSLAGRTSVDTQYF.

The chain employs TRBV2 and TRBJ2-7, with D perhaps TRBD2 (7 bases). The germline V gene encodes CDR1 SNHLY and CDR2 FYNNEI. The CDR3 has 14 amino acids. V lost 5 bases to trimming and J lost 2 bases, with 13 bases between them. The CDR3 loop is CASSIFGGPYEQYF. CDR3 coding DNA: TGTGCCAGCAGTATTTTCGGGGGGCCCTACGAGCAGTACTTC.

In nucleotides, the CDR3 is TGCAGCGTTTCACAGGGGAGCTCTGGAAACACCATATATTTT. Residues: CSVSQGSSGNTIYF. The genes are TRBV29-1 and TRBJ1-3, with 7 positions matching TRBD1. The CDR3 runs 14 residues. J lost 0 bases, V lost 5 bases, and 4 bases had no gene match. In germline, CDR1 is SQVTM, CDR2 ANQGSEA.

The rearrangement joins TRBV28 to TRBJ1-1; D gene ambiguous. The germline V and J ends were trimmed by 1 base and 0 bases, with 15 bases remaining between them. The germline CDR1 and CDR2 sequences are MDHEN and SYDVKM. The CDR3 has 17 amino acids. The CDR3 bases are TGTGCCAGCAGTTTATCCCCCATCGGCTCATTGAACACTGAAGCTTTCTTT. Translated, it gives CASSLSPIGSLNTEAFF.

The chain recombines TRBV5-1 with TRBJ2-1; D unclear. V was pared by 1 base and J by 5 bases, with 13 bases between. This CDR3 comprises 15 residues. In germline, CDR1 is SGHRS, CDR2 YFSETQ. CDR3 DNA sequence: TGCGCCAGCAGCTTGAGCTCTGGAGTTAACAATGAGCAGTTCTTC. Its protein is CASSLSSGVNNEQFF.

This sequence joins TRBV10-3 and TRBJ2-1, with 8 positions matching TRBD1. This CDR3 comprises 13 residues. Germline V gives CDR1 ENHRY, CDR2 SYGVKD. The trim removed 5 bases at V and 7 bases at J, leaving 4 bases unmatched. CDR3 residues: CAISLDRVNEQFF. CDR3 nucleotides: TGTGCCATCAGTCTGGACAGGGTAAATGAGCAGTTCTTC.

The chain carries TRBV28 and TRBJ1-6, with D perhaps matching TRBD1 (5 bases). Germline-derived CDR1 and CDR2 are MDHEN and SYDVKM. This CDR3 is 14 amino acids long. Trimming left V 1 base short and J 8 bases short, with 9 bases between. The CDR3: CASSLSRGDSPLHF. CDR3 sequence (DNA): TGTGCCAGCAGTTTATCCCGGGGGGATTCACCCCTCCACTTT.

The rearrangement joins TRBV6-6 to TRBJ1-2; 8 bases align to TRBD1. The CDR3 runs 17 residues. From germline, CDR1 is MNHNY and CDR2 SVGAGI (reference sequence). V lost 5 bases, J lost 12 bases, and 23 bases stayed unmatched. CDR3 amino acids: CASSLYFSFGQGGGHTF. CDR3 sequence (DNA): TGTGCCAGCAGTCTCTACTTTTCATTCGGACAGGGAGGAGGACACACCTTC.

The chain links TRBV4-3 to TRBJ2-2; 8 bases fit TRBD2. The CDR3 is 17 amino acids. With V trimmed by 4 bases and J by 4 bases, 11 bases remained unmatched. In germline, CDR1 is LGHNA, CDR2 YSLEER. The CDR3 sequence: CASSRSPGGGPTGELFF. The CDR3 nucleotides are TGCGCCAGCAGCCGGTCCCCCGGGGGGGGACCCACCGGGGAGCTGTTTTTT.

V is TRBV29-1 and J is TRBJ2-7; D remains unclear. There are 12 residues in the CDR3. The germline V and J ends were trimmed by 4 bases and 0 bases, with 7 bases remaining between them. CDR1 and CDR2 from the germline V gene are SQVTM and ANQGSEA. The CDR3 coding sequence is TGCAGCGTTGGGGTCAGCTCCTACGAGCAGTACTTC. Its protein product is CSVGVSSYEQYF.

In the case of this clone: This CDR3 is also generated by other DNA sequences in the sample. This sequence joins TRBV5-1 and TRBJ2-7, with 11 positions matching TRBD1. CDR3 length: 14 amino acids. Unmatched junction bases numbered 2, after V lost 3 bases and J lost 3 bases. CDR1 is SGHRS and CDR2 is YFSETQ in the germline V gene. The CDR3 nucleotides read TGCGCCAGCAGCTCCGGGACAGGGGGCTACGAGCAGTACTTC. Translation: CASSSGTGGYEQYF. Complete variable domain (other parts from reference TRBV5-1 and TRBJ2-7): KAGVTQTPRYLIKTRGQQVTLSCSPISGHRSVSWYQQTPGQGLQFLFEYFSETQRNKGNFPGRFSGRQFSNSRSEMNVSTLELGDSALYLCASSSGTGGYEQYFGPGTRLTVT.

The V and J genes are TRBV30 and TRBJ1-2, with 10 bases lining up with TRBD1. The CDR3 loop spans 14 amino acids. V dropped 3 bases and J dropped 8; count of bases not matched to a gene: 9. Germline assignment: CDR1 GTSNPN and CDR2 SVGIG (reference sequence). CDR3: CAWRDPGQGRGYTF. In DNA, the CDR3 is TGTGCCTGGAGAGACCCGGGACAGGGGAGAGGCTACACCTTC.

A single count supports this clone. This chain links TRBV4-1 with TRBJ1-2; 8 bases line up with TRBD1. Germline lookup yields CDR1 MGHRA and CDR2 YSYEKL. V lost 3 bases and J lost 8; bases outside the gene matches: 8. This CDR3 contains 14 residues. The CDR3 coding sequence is TGCGCCAGCAGCCATGGTCAGGGGGCAGGGGGCTACACCTTC. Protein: CASSHGQGAGGYTF.

DNA for the CDR3: TGTGCCAGCAACGAGAGGGGGGCAGATACGCAGTATTTT. Translating it yields CASNERGADTQYF. The J gene is TRBJ2-3, the V gene TRBV7-2; the D call may be TRBD1 or TRBD2 (6 bases each). CDR3 length: 13 residues. Germline V gene sequence: CDR1 SGHTA, CDR2 FQGNSA. Between the trimmed V and J ends, which lost 7 bases and 4 bases, there was a span of 12 bases.

CDR3 residues: CSVVPGTGGTEAFF. CDR3 sequence (DNA): TGCAGCGTTGTACCCGGGACAGGGGGCACTGAAGCTTTCTTT. The chain has TRBV29-1 and TRBJ1-1, with 11 bases matching TRBD1. Unmatched junction bases numbered 5, after V lost 4 bases and J lost 4 bases. From germline, CDR1 is SQVTM and CDR2 ANQGSEA. This CDR3 is built from 14 residues.

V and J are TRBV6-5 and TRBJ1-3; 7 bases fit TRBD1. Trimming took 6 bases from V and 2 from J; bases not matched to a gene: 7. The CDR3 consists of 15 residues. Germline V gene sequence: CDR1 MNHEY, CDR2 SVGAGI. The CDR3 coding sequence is TGTGCCAGCAGACGTCAGGGGGGAACTGGAAACACCATATATTTT. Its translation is CASRRQGGTGNTIYF.

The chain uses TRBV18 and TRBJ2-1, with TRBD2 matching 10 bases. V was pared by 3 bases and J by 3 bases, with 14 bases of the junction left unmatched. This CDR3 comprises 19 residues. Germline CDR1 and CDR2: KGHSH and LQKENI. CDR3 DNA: TGTGCCAGCTCACCGCCGGTGGGGAGCGGGAGGGCCTACTACAATGAGCAGTTCTTC. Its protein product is CASSPPVGSGRAYYNEQFF.

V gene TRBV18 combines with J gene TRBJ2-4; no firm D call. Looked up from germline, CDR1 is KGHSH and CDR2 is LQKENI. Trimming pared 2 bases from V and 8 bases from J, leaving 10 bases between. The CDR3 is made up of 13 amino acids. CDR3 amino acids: CASSPGTLDIQYF. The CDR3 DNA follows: TGTGCCAGCTCACCAGGAACATTGGACATTCAGTACTTC. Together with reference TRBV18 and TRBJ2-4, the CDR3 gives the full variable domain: NAGVMQNPRHLVRRRGQEARLRCSPMKGHSHVYWYRQLPEEGLKFMVYLQKENIIDESGMPKERFSAEFPKEGPSILRIQQVVRGDSAAYFCASSPGTLDIQYFGAGTRLSVL.

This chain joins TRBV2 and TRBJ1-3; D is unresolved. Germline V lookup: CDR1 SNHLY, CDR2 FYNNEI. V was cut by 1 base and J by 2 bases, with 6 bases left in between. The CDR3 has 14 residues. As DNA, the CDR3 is TGTGCCAGCAGTGAAGACCTGCCTGGAAACACCATATATTTT. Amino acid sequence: CASSEDLPGNTIYF. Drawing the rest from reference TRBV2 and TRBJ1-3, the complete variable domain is EPEVTQTPSHQVTQMGQEVILRCVPISNHLYFYWYRQILGQKVEFLVSFYNNEISEKSEIFDDQFSVERPDGSNFTLKIRSTKLEDSAMYFCASSEDLPGNTIYFGEGSWLTVV.

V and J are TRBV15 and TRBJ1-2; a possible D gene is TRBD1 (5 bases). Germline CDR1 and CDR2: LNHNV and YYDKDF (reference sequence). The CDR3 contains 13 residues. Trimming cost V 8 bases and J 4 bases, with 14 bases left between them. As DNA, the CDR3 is TGTGCCACCGCTATCGACAGTCTCTATGGCTACACCTTC. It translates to CATAIDSLYGYTF.

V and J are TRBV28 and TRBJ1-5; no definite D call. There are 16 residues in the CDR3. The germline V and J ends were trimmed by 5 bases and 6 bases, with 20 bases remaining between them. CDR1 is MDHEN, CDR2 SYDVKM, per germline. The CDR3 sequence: CASSGSLSPAVQPQHF. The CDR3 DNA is TGTGCCAGCAGTGGTTCGCTCTCGCCGGCAGTTCAGCCCCAGCATTTT.

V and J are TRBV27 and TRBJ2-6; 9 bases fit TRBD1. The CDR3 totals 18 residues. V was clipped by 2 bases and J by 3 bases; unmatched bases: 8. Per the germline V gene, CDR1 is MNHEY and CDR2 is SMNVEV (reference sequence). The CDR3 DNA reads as TGTGCCAGCAGTTTACGAGGGACAGGGTATCGTGGGGCCAACGTCCTGACTTTC. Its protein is CASSLRGTGYRGANVLTF.